The present entry profiles one TCR beta chain with its context. Its antigen is unknown. The entry originates in a study of CD8 T cells in ankylosing spondylitis. Findings of the study overall: A TCR beta motif of roughly eight highly homologous variants appeared characteristic of ankylosing spondylitis blood. According to the report, clones linked to the disease were significantly enriched in matched synovial fluid samples taken from ankylosing spondylitis patients.

The junction had 9 bases not matched to a gene; V was cut back by 5 bases and J by 7 bases. Germline V gives CDR1 MNHNS, CDR2 SASEGT. The CDR3 is made up of 14 amino acids. MiXCR was run by TCRdb on the 5' RACE reads, yielding one entry per CDR3 protein. The sample consists of over 700,000 distinct CDR3 sequences, around 17% of them appearing once. This rearrangement joins TRBV6-1 to TRBJ2-7, with TRBD1 matching 9 bases. Sample: blood, either unsorted or a sorted T cell fraction (not recorded which). The source is a male donor with ankylosing spondylitis. As DNA, the CDR3 is TGTGCCAGCAGTCCACGGGACAGGGTATCAGAGCAGTACTTC. It codes for CASSPRDRVSEQYF.